This T cell receptor beta chain originates from a study of OX40 agonist ivuxolimab in advanced cancers. Background on the study: The dose-escalation group included hepatocellular carcinoma, melanoma, renal cell carcinoma and head and neck cancer. Eligibility admitted prior anti-PD-1, anti-PD-L1 or anti-CTLA-4 therapy; approximately 40% had some. Of mixed ages from about 20 to 80 and averaging approximately 60 years, the group was about 80% male. Findings and caveats of the study: A proportion of nonresponders additionally exhibited low normalized T-cell clonal expansion.

Trimming left V 1 base short and J 4 bases short, with 11 bases between. The CDR3 has 15 amino acids. Germline V lookup: CDR1 SGHNT, CDR2 YYREEE (reference sequence). Assay: immunoSEQ multiplex PCR; the TCRdb copy retains only in-frame clones and omits some. This table holds approximately 50,000 clones, around 80% found once. In regard to this clone: Its specificity is not known.

This TCR was sampled from an adult with an advanced solid tumor such as melanoma, head and neck, liver or kidney cancer. The chain has TRBV5-4 and TRBJ2-2; no firm D call. The sample here was CD4+ or CD8+ T cells sorted from blood, taken in a trial of the OX40 agonist ivuxolimab. The chain's CDR3 is CASSLYGLGTGELFF. The CDR3 DNA is TGTGCCAGCAGCTTGTATGGGCTTGGCACCGGGGAGCTGTTTTTT.